The 8 T cell receptor beta chains listed next were all sequenced from one sample in a study of T cell repertoires in cytomegalovirus infection. TCRdb recomputed calls from the reads with MiXCR, one row per CDR3 protein. The table has more than 250,000 distinct CDR3 sequences, approximately 25% seen once. Antigens of these TCRs are unknown. The specimen comprised cultured PBMCs, sampled from culture after CMV antigen stimulation. Every receptor here comes from a human donor in good health (CMV status not recorded). Some clones in this sample may be carry-over from other donors' samples.

This clonotype was detected a few times. The chain combines TRBV5-6 with TRBJ2-2; D not certain. Germline CDR1 and CDR2: SGHDT and YYEEEE. The germline V and J ends were trimmed by 0 bases and 2 bases, with 8 bases remaining between them. There are 15 residues in the CDR3. The CDR3 loop reads CASSLEGFNTGELFF. DNA for the CDR3: TGTGCCAGCAGCTTGGAAGGCTTTAACACCGGGGAGCTGTTTTTT.

On this clonotype: Its ends do not fully match the called genes, so a read error is possible. The CDR3 DNA reads TGTGTCAGTAGAGATAGCGGAGGGAGTTTGGAGACCCAGTACTTC. It specifies CVSRDSGGSLETQYF. This rearrangement joins TRBV19 to TRBJ2-5; tentative D call: TRBD2 (6 bases). There are 15 residues in the CDR3. Germline V gene data show CDR1 as LNHDA and CDR2 as SQIVND (reference sequence). Variable domain in full (rest from reference TRBV19 and TRBJ2-5): DGGITQSPKYLFRKEGQNVTLSCEQNLNHDAMYWYRQDPGQGLRLIYYSQIVNDFQKGDIAEGYSVSREKKESFPLTVTSAQKNPTAFYLCVSRDSGGSLETQYFGPGTRLLVL.

This clonotype was observed a few times. J is TRBJ2-2 and V is TRBV7-2; D uncertain. The V and J ends lost 5 bases and 5 bases respectively, with 6 bases between them. CDR3 length: 12 amino acids. Germline V gene data show CDR1 as SGHTA and CDR2 as FQGNSA. CDR3 sequence reads: CASSHRTGELFF. CDR3 bases: TGTGCCAGCAGCCACCGGACCGGGGAGCTGTTTTTT.

This clonotype was counted a single time. The rearrangement uses TRBV7-4 and TRBJ1-3, with a possible D match to TRBD1 (6 bases). CDR1 is SGHVT, CDR2 SQSDAQ, per germline. This CDR3 contains 15 residues. V lost 1 base and J 4 bases, leaving 11 bases between the germline ends. The CDR3 DNA is TGTGCCAGCAGCTTAGGTACAGGGAGCGGAAACACCATATATTTT. This codes for CASSLGTGSGNTIYF.

The V gene is TRBV6-2 or TRBV6-3, the J gene TRBJ2-1; D gene uncertain. In germline, CDR1 is MNHEY, CDR2 SVGEGT. The length of the CDR3 is 15 residues. The V end was cut by 4 bases, the J end by 0 bases, with 10 bases between. The chain's CDR3 is CASSWTASSYNEQFF. CDR3 bases: TGTGCCAGCAGTTGGACGGCTAGCTCCTACAATGAGCAGTTCTTC.

The table lists this clonotype with a few counts. The J gene is TRBJ1-1, the V gene TRBV18, with D perhaps TRBD1 (6 bases). V was trimmed by 2 bases and J by 9 bases, leaving 22 bases between them. Germline CDR1 and CDR2: KGHSH and LQKENI. The CDR3 runs to 16 residues. The CDR3 coding sequence is TGTGCCAGCTCACCATTTTACGGGGGGGACACGGAGCAAGCTTTCTTT. Translation gives CASSPFYGGDTEQAFF.

This clonotype was detected only a few times. The chain uses TRBV19 and TRBJ2-1; 7 bases match TRBD1. This CDR3 is 13 amino acids long. The V gene's germline CDR1 is LNHDA and CDR2 SQIVND (reference sequence). J lost 5 bases, V lost 6 bases, and 4 bases had no gene match. The CDR3 sequence is CASSRDSDNEQFF. In DNA form, the CDR3 reads TGTGCCAGTAGCCGGGACAGTGACAATGAGCAGTTCTTC. Looking up the rest from reference TRBV19 and TRBJ2-1 gives the full variable domain: DGGITQSPKYLFRKEGQNVTLSCEQNLNHDAMYWYRQDPGQGLRLIYYSQIVNDFQKGDIAEGYSVSREKKESFPLTVTSAQKNPTAFYLCASSRDSDNEQFFGPGTRLTVL.

This clonotype was seen a handful of times. The V and J genes are TRBV12-3 or TRBV12-4 and TRBJ2-2, with 8 bases that match TRBD2. The CDR3 extends over 15 amino acids. Trimming at V came to 3 bases and at J to 7 bases, leaving 7 bases not matched to a gene. Here the CDR3 DNA reads TGTGCCAGCAGTTTTTCGGCGGGAGGAGTCGGGGAGCTGTTTTTT. Residues: CASSFSAGGVGELFF.